The 13 T cell receptor beta chains below come from one sample, sequenced in a study of shared clonotypes between healthy human individuals. This table comes from immunoSEQ multiplex PCR, and its TCRdb copy is limited to in-frame clones, with some not included. Of around 600,000 clones in the sample, around 97% were seen once. Sequenced input: naive CD4+ T cells sorted from blood. Subset: CD45RA+ positively selected. The receptors here all came from a woman in her 30s in good health.

This sequence joins TRBV5-5 and TRBJ1-1, with 8 bases fitting TRBD1. Germline CDR1 is SGHKS and CDR2 is YYEKEE (reference sequence). After removal of 4 bases from V and 0 bases from J, the junction contained 8 bases not matched to a gene. The CDR3 is made up of 16 amino acids. The DNA for the CDR3 is TGTGCCAGCAGCCTGGAGCTACAGGGGGTGAACACTGAAGCTTTCTTT. Protein: CASSLELQGVNTEAFF. Based on the CDR3 plus reference TRBV5-5 and TRBJ1-1, the full variable domain is DAGVTQSPTHLIKTRGQQVTLRCSPISGHKSVSWYQQVLGQGPQFIFQYYEKEERGRGNFPDRFSARQFPNYSSELNVNALLLGDSALYLCASSLELQGVNTEAFFGQGTRLTVV.

The chain combines TRBV27 with TRBJ1-5; D gene ambiguous. Germline CDR1 reads MNHEY; CDR2 reads SMNVEV (reference sequence). The CDR3 is 14 residues long. Trimming left V 6 bases short and J 6 bases short, with 15 bases between. CDR3 region: CASRRTGLGQPQHF. CDR3 DNA: TGTGCCAGCAGGAGGACCGGATTGGGTCAGCCCCAGCATTTT.

The chain combines TRBV7-3 with TRBJ2-7, with D perhaps assigned TRBD1 or TRBD2 (5 bases each). The CDR3 runs to 15 residues. The V gene lost 5 bases and the J gene lost 3 bases, with 17 bases spanning the gap. CDR1 SGHTA and CDR2 FQGTGA come from the germline V gene. The CDR3 sequence: CASSASPGTNYEQYF. CDR3 nucleotide sequence: TGTGCCAGCAGCGCCTCCCCCGGGACGAACTACGAGCAGTACTTC.

This rearrangement joins TRBV12-5 to TRBJ1-2; D is uncertain. CDR3 length: 14 amino acids. V gave up 1 base and J gave up 2 bases, with 8 bases separating them. Germline assignment: CDR1 LGHNT and CDR2 FRNRAP. CDR3 amino acids: CASGLADFNYGYTF. CDR3 DNA sequence: TGTGCTAGTGGTTTGGCGGATTTCAACTATGGCTACACCTTC.

The rearrangement uses TRBV28 and TRBJ1-5; D might be TRBD1 (5 bases). Germline V gives CDR1 MDHEN, CDR2 SYDVKM. Trimming shortened V by 3 bases and J by 6 bases, and 15 bases separated the two germline ends. The CDR3 length is 15 residues. In nucleotides, the CDR3 is TGTGCCAGCAGTTTTCCGCAGGGAGTCGGTCAGCCCCAGCATTTT. Translating it yields CASSFPQGVGQPQHF.

The chain is built from TRBV18 and TRBJ1-2; 8 nucleotides align to TRBD1. Per the germline V gene, CDR1 is KGHSH and CDR2 is LQKENI. CDR3 length: 15 residues. With V trimmed by 1 base and J by 3 bases, 4 bases remained unmatched. In nucleotides, the CDR3 is TGTGCCAGCTCACCACTCGGGACAGGCGACTATGGCTACACCTTC. Its translation is CASSPLGTGDYGYTF.

V gene TRBV21-1 combines with J gene TRBJ1-5. TRBV21-1 corresponds to a pseudogene. The CDR3 consists of 13 residues. CDR3 nucleotide sequence: TGTGCCAGCAGCAAAGAGGGCAATCAGCCCCAGCATTTT. Its protein product is CASSKEGNQPQHF.

V usage is TRBV27 and J usage is TRBJ1-1; 9 bases fit TRBD1. The CDR3 has 14 residues. V shed 5 bases and J 6 bases; nucleotides not matched to a gene: 7. Germline CDR1 MNHEY, CDR2 SMNVEV (reference sequence). CDR3: CASSQQGASAEAFF. In DNA, the CDR3 is TGTGCCAGCAGTCAACAGGGGGCCAGCGCTGAAGCTTTCTTT.

The J gene is TRBJ1-5, the V gene TRBV5-8; 9 nucleotides agree with TRBD1. Looked up from germline, CDR1 is SGHTS and CDR2 is YDEGEE. The CDR3 runs to 16 residues. V lost 3 bases to trimming and J lost 9 bases; unmatched junction nucleotides: 13. The CDR3 protein is CASSWGQGSHGGPQHF. The CDR3, as DNA: TGTGCCAGCAGCTGGGGACAGGGCTCTCACGGCGGGCCCCAGCATTTT.

The genes are TRBV7-8 and TRBJ2-5, with D perhaps TRBD2 (5 bases). The J call may not be correct, given that the DNA end is closer to TRBJ2-7. The germline V gene has CDR1 SGHVS and CDR2 FQNEAQ. CDR3 length: 14 residues. Here the CDR3 DNA reads TGTGCCAGCAGCTTAGAACGGAGGCAGGACGAGCAGTACTTC. Translation gives CASSLERRQDEQYF.

Concerning this clone itself: This specimen includes other DNA sequences encoding the same CDR3. The chain recombines TRBV11-2 with TRBJ1-1; D is ambiguous. Germline V gene lookup returns CDR1 SGHAT and CDR2 FQNNGV. V was clipped by 1 base and J by 1 base, with 4 bases between them. The CDR3 runs 13 residues. The CDR3 loop is CASSLVRNTEAFF. As DNA, the CDR3 is TGTGCCAGCAGCTTAGTACGGAACACTGAAGCTTTCTTT.

The chain recombines TRBV5-1 with TRBJ2-5; 9 bases align to TRBD1. The CDR3 has 15 amino acids. Germline V lookup: CDR1 SGHRS, CDR2 YFSETQ. With 3 bases clipped from V and 4 bases from J, the junction kept 7 bases outside the gene matches. In nucleotides, the CDR3 is TGCGCCAGCAGCTCCCGGGACAGGGTTCGAGAGACCCAGTACTTC. It codes for CASSSRDRVRETQYF.

This sequence joins TRBV6-5 and TRBJ2-7, with D unclear. The germline V gene encodes CDR1 MNHEY and CDR2 SVGAGI. CDR3 length: 16 residues. Between the trimmed V and J ends, which lost 1 base and 2 bases, there was a span of 15 bases. CDR3 bases: TGTGCCAGCAGTTACTTTCCCCCGGGTACTGCCTACGAGCAGTACTTC. Translation gives CASSYFPPGTAYEQYF.